This T cell receptor (beta chain) derives from a study of blood T cells in healthy people across ages. Per germline, CDR1 SQVTM and CDR2 ANQGSEA. V was clipped by 4 bases and J by 6 bases, with 15 bases between them. The CDR3 has 13 amino acids. The count of this clonotype is one. Alongside a J-beta primer mix, a sample-barcoded 5' primer served in a second PCR lasting about 7 to 11 cycles. TCRdb reprocessed the 5' RACE reads with MiXCR, giving one entry per CDR3 protein. The top ten clones hold approximately 14% of a sample with over 550,000 distinct CDR3 sequences, about 28% of them seen once. This receptor was obtained from an elderly woman in good health. The gene calls are TRBV29-1 and TRBJ1-1; maybe TRBD1 (6 bases). The material sequenced was blood. The CDR3 loop reads CSVGGGAFAEAFF. The CDR3 DNA sequence: TGCAGCGTTGGGGGGGGCGCGTTCGCTGAAGCTTTCTTT.